This T cell receptor (beta chain) was captured by sequencing in a study of STAT5B mutations in CD4+ large granular lymphocyte leukemia. Libraries were prepared by immunoSEQ multiplex PCR; TCRdb keeps only in-frame clonotypes and omits some of them. The table has tens of thousands of clones, 65% to 80% seen once. The germline V gene encodes CDR1 SGHRS and CDR2 YFSETQ. V trimming: 1 base; J trimming: 3 bases; junction bases outside the gene matches: 9. The CDR3 extends over 17 amino acids. Control samples were healthy donors' buffy coats. The TCR comes from a human donor in good health. Input material: CD4+ T cells from blood buffy coats. The gene calls are TRBV5-1 and TRBJ2-2, with 7 nucleotides matching TRBD2. CDR3 in amino acids: CASSLRIERDHTGELFF. In DNA form, the CDR3 reads TGCGCCAGCAGCTTGAGGATCGAGCGGGACCACACCGGGGAGCTGTTTTTT. Using reference TRBV5-1 and TRBJ2-2 for the parts outside the CDR3, the full variable domain is KAGVTQTPRYLIKTRGQQVTLSCSPISGHRSVSWYQQTPGQGLQFLFEYFSETQRNKGNFPGRFSGRQFSNSRSEMNVSTLELGDSALYLCASSLRIERDHTGELFFGEGSRLTVL.